These 25 T cell receptor beta chains were sequenced from one sample in a study of technical replicates of blood from a handful of donors. Here immunoSEQ multiplex PCR was the method, and the copy in TCRdb shows in-frame clones only, minus some. Among 55,000 to 85,000 clones, nearly 98% were seen once, and the ten largest hold approximately 0.3%. The specimen sequenced was T cells isolated from PBMCs. Receptors originate from a human donor in good health.

This clone was counted once. The V and J genes are TRBV19 and TRBJ1-4; unclear D gene. Per germline, CDR1 LNHDA and CDR2 SQIVND (reference sequence). The CDR3 sequence is 14 residues long. The germline V and J ends were trimmed by 4 bases and 4 bases, with 10 bases remaining between them. The CDR3 nucleotides are TGTGCCAGTAGTAAGACTTTTATTAATGAAAAACTGTTTTTT. Translation gives CASSKTFINEKLFF.

The chain employs TRBV5-1 and TRBJ2-2; 11 nucleotides line up with TRBD2. This CDR3 has 15 amino acids. Germline CDR1 SGHRS, CDR2 YFSETQ. Trimming removed 4 bases from V and 4 bases from J; junction bases left unmatched: 3. CDR3 amino acids: CASSPLAGGTGELFF. In DNA form, the CDR3 reads TGCGCCAGCAGCCCCCTAGCGGGAGGCACCGGGGAGCTGTTTTTT.

This chain connects TRBV7-9 to TRBJ2-7, with TRBD2 matching 13 bases. V dropped 2 bases and J dropped 3; count of bases not matched to a gene: 4. The CDR3 length is 16 residues. The germline V gene encodes CDR1 SEHNR and CDR2 FQNEAQ (reference sequence). This CDR3 is CASSLSGLAGDYEQYF. The CDR3 nucleotides read TGTGCCAGCAGCTTATCAGGACTAGCGGGAGACTACGAGCAGTACTTC.

The chain joins TRBV5-8 to TRBJ2-1, with D possibly being TRBD1 (7 bases). Germline-derived CDR1 and CDR2 are SGHTS and YDEGEE. V was cut by 4 bases and J by 1 base, with 24 bases left in between. The CDR3 sequence is 19 residues long. The DNA for the CDR3 is TGTGCCAGCAGCCAGACAAAAAAAATCAGGGGGGAATCCTACAATGAGCAGTTCTTC. Protein product: CASSQTKKIRGESYNEQFF. The full variable domain, its missing parts supplied by reference TRBV5-8 and TRBJ2-1, is EAGVTQSPTHLIKTRGQQATLRCSPISGHTSVYWYQQALGLGLQFLLWYDEGEERNRGNFPPRFSGRQFPNYSSELNVNALELEDSALYLCASSQTKKIRGESYNEQFFGPGTRLTVL.

This chain joins TRBV4-1 and TRBJ2-2; 8 positions match TRBD2. The CDR3 runs to 12 residues. Trimming at V came to 8 bases and at J to 8 bases, leaving 4 bases not matched to a gene. Germline-derived CDR1 and CDR2 are MGHRA and YSYEKL. CDR3 in DNA: TGCGCCAGCGAAAGCGGGAGTGGGGAGCTGTTTTTT. This sequence encodes CASESGSGELFF.

This chain joins TRBV4-1 and TRBJ1-4; a weak D match, TRBD1 (6 bases). The V and J ends lost 4 bases and 7 bases respectively, with 16 bases between them. This CDR3 spans 15 amino acids. From germline, CDR1 is MGHRA and CDR2 YSYEKL. The CDR3 sequence: CASSLSPGESEKLFF. CDR3 DNA: TGCGCCAGCAGCCTGAGCCCAGGGGAAAGTGAAAAACTGTTTTTT.

J is TRBJ2-3 and V is TRBV29-1, with TRBD1 matching over 7 bases. The CDR3 has 14 residues. CDR1 and CDR2 (germline): SQVTM, ANQGSEA. J lost 4 bases, V lost 4 bases, and 8 bases had no gene match. CDR3 DNA: TGCAGCGTTGCTAAGGGGGCTCGGGCAGATACGCAGTATTTT. It is translated as CSVAKGARADTQYF.

V is TRBV5-5 and J is TRBJ2-7; TRBD1 agrees at 8 bases. The CDR3 spans 14 residues. The germline gives CDR1 SGHKS, CDR2 YYEKEE (reference sequence). V dropped 0 bases and J dropped 4; count of bases not matched to a gene: 3. The chain's CDR3 is CASSLVTGGYEQYF. Here the CDR3 DNA reads TGTGCCAGCAGCTTGGTAACAGGGGGATACGAGCAGTACTTC.

This chain links TRBV19 with TRBJ1-1; no reliable D call. Trimming removed 7 bases from V and 1 base from J, with 4 bases in between. Germline CDR1 reads LNHDA; CDR2 reads SQIVND (reference sequence). The CDR3 totals 11 residues. The CDR3 loop is CASTRNTEAFF. Written as DNA, the CDR3 is TGTGCCAGTACCAGGAACACTGAAGCTTTCTTT.

V usage is TRBV4-3 and J usage is TRBJ1-1; the D gene is possibly TRBD1 (6 bases). CDR1 and CDR2 from the germline V gene are LGHNA and YSLEER. V lost 0 bases to trimming and J lost 5 bases, with 19 bases between them. CDR3 length: 17 amino acids. In nucleotides, the CDR3 is TGCGCCAGCAGCCAAGATATCGGGGGGCTTGGAAGGACTGAAGCTTTCTTT. Amino acid sequence: CASSQDIGGLGRTEAFF.

The chain combines TRBV5-1 with TRBJ2-1, with TRBD2 matching 12 bases. Germline V gene data show CDR1 as SGHRS and CDR2 as YFSETQ. V shed 0 bases and J 7 bases; nucleotides not matched to a gene: 5. This CDR3 comprises 16 residues. CDR3 in DNA: TGCGCCAGCAGCTTGGGACTAGCGGGAGTTAGGAATGAGCAGTTCTTC. This translates into CASSLGLAGVRNEQFF.

This chain links TRBV7-7 with TRBJ2-5; 7 bases are a match to TRBD1. The CDR3 consists of 14 residues. After removal of 4 bases from V and 5 bases from J, the junction contained 7 bases not matched to a gene. Looked up from germline, CDR1 is SSHAT and CDR2 is FNYEAQ (reference sequence). The CDR3 is CASSSRTGFETQYF. The CDR3 bases are TGTGCCAGCAGCTCGCGGACAGGTTTTGAGACCCAGTACTTC. The variable domain in full, completed from reference TRBV7-7 and TRBJ2-5, reads GAGVSQSPRYKVTKRGQDVTLRCDPISSHATLYWYQQALGQGPEFLTYFNYEAQPDKSGLPSDRFSAERPEGSISTLTIQRTEQRDSAMYRCASSSRTGFETQYFGPGTRLLVL.

This clone has a single count. The rearrangement uses TRBV14 and TRBJ2-7; no clear D. CDR1 and CDR2 (germline): SGHDN, FVKESK. Between the trimmed V and J ends, which lost 2 bases and 0 bases, there was a span of 11 bases. This CDR3 has 15 amino acids. The CDR3 nucleotides read TGTGCCAGCAGCCAAAACGGAGCCGCCTCCTACGAGCAGTACTTC. This sequence encodes CASSQNGAASYEQYF.

The J gene is TRBJ2-1, the V gene TRBV29-1; 7 nucleotides match TRBD1. Trimming removed 5 bases from V and 6 bases from J; junction bases left unmatched: 7. The CDR3 is 13 residues long. Germline loops: CDR1 SQVTM, CDR2 ANQGSEA. The CDR3 DNA follows: TGCAGCGTTAACAGGGGATCCGTCAATGAGCAGTTCTTC. Translation gives CSVNRGSVNEQFF.

V usage is TRBV7-3 and J usage is TRBJ2-7; maybe TRBD2 (6 bases). The CDR3 consists of 15 residues. CDR1 is SGHTA and CDR2 is FQGTGA in the germline V gene. Trimming cost V 0 bases and J 1 base, with 10 bases left between them. The CDR3 sequence is CASSLTSGISYEQYF. The CDR3, as DNA: TGTGCCAGCAGCTTAACTAGCGGAATTTCCTACGAGCAGTACTTC.

This sequence joins TRBV28 and TRBJ1-2; 9 bases are shared with TRBD1. Trimming at V came to 6 bases and at J to 8 bases, leaving 10 bases not matched to a gene. CDR1 and CDR2 from the germline V gene are MDHEN and SYDVKM. The CDR3 sequence is 14 residues long. The CDR3 is CASRQEGQGRGYTF. The CDR3 region has the DNA TGTGCCAGCAGACAGGAGGGACAGGGTCGGGGCTACACCTTC.

This chain connects TRBV5-4 to TRBJ1-2; TRBD1 agrees at 8 bases. The CDR3 has 14 amino acids. Germline V gives CDR1 SGHNT, CDR2 YYREEE (reference sequence). V shed 5 bases, J shed 8 bases, and the junction held 11 bases outside the gene matches. CDR3 protein: CASSNPGQVTGYTF. CDR3 nucleotides: TGTGCCAGCAGTAATCCGGGACAGGTGACGGGCTACACCTTC.

V usage is TRBV7-6 and J usage is TRBJ1-1; no clear D. The CDR3 spans 14 residues. Trimming took 1 base from V and 2 from J, leaving 8 bases between them. The germline V gene has CDR1 SGHVS and CDR2 FNYEAQ. Here the CDR3 reads CASSLVTSNTEAFF. The DNA for the CDR3 is TGTGCCAGCAGCTTAGTAACTAGCAACACTGAAGCTTTCTTT.

The V call is TRBV5-8, the J call TRBJ2-7; D is unclear. The CDR3 is made up of 14 amino acids. Germline CDR1 is SGHTS and CDR2 is YDEGEE. Trimming removed 8 bases from V and 0 bases from J, with 15 bases in between. Here the CDR3 reads CASPGYTLSYEQYF. CDR3 DNA: TGTGCCAGTCCTGGTTACACCCTCTCCTACGAGCAGTACTTC.

The chain is built from TRBV5-6 and TRBJ2-3, with no clear D. This CDR3 comprises 16 residues. Trimming took 2 bases from V and 2 from J, leaving 15 bases between them. From germline, CDR1 is SGHDT and CDR2 YYEEEE. The DNA of the CDR3 is TGTGCCAGCAGCTTCATGACGCACTACGACACAGATACGCAGTATTTT. Translation: CASSFMTHYDTDTQYF.

The V and J genes are TRBV11-1 and TRBJ2-6, with 8 bases fitting TRBD2. The CDR3 has 17 amino acids. Germline trimming cut 7 bases from V and 4 bases from J; bases unmatched to any gene: 12. CDR1 is SGHAT, CDR2 FQDESV, per germline (reference sequence). CDR3 sequence reads: CASTLTSVYPGANVLTF. The CDR3 nucleotides are TGTGCCAGCACCTTGACTAGCGTCTATCCGGGGGCCAACGTCCTGACTTTC. The complete variable domain, with remaining parts taken from reference TRBV11-1 and TRBJ2-6, reads EAEVAQSPRYKITEKSQAVAFWCDPISGHATLYWYRQILGQGPELLVQFQDESVVDDSQLPKDRFSAERLKGVDSTLKIQPAELGDSAMYLCASTLTSVYPGANVLTFGAGSRLTVL.

This CDR3 is CAWSVRRVAAIINYGYTF. DNA of the CDR3: TGTGCCTGGAGTGTACGGCGGGTTGCAGCGATAATTAACTATGGCTACACCTTC. The chain uses TRBV30 and TRBJ1-2; the D is unclear. V gave up 0 bases and J gave up 1 base, with 21 bases separating them. Looked up from germline, CDR1 is GTSNPN and CDR2 is SVGIG (reference sequence). The CDR3 sequence is 18 residues long.

The V gene is TRBV6-6, the J gene TRBJ1-3; D unclear. V shed 8 bases and J shed 0 bases, with 8 bases lying between them. CDR1 MNHNY and CDR2 SVGAGI come from the germline V gene (reference sequence). The CDR3 runs to 13 residues. The CDR3 region is CASSRDSGNTIYF. For the CDR3, the DNA is TGTGCCAGCTCCCGGGACTCTGGAAACACCATATATTTT.

The chain has TRBV18 and TRBJ1-2; the D is unclear. Germline V lookup: CDR1 KGHSH, CDR2 LQKENI. V lost 3 bases and J lost 5, with 22 bases in between. The CDR3 has 17 amino acids. The chain's CDR3 is CASSPPKRDPVAYGYTF. The CDR3 region has the DNA TGTGCCAGCTCACCCCCGAAGAGGGATCCGGTCGCATATGGCTACACCTTC.

The chain uses TRBV29-1 and TRBJ2-3, with 8 bases lining up with TRBD2. The V gene's germline CDR1 is SQVTM and CDR2 ANQGSEA. V trimming: 7 bases; J trimming: 4 bases; junction bases outside the gene matches: 10. The CDR3 has 14 residues. CDR3 DNA: TGCAGCGGTGTCCTAAGCGGGAGCCCAGATACGCAGTATTTT. It codes for CSGVLSGSPDTQYF.